This TCR beta chain stems from a study of blood T cell repertoires in COVID-19. Study details: Acute-phase and convalescent COVID-19 samples originated in the United States, Italy and Spain. PBMCs, B-cell-depleted T cells, or T cells were the source of the cDNA or gDNA that made up the material.

V shed 2 bases and J 4 bases; nucleotides not matched to a gene: 11. Per the germline V gene, CDR1 is KGHSH and CDR2 is LQKENI. The CDR3 extends over 17 amino acids. In the original processing: Scientists estimated how many nucleated cells there were by amplifying reference gene primers. Some clones are missing from TCRdb's copy, which holds only in-frame ones; the method was immunoSEQ multiplex PCR. V and J calls and clone size come straight from that table; D and trimming were deduced from the DNA. The data contain 300,000 to 350,000 clones, more than 70% of them singletons. The chain recombines TRBV18 with TRBJ2-3; the match to TRBD1 covers 8 bases. The sample taken for sequencing was peripheral blood. The clonotype comes from a woman in her 30s with COVID-19, enrolled during active disease. The CDR3 reads CASSPRSQGALPDTQYF. For the CDR3, the DNA is TGTGCCAGCTCACCAAGATCGCAGGGGGCGCTCCCAGATACGCAGTATTTT.